This passage covers 22 T cell receptor beta chains from one sample sequenced in a study of cytomegalovirus exposure and HLA in healthy donors. The assay was immunoSEQ multiplex PCR, and TCRdb's table has in-frame clones only and misses some. The profile covers roughly 180,000 clones, with 86% appearing a single time and 7.2% taken by the ten largest. The source material was PBMCs. Receptor source: a man younger than 45 in good health and CMV-seropositive.

The CDR3 sequence is CASSQDREGRGYTF. The CDR3 bases are TGCGCCAGCAGCCAAGATCGGGAAGGGCGCGGCTACACCTTC. The chain uses TRBV4-3 and TRBJ1-2; D remains ambiguous. This CDR3 has 14 residues. The V gene lost 0 bases and the J gene lost 8 bases, with 13 bases spanning the gap. CDR1 is LGHNA and CDR2 is YSLEER in the germline V gene.

The rearrangement uses TRBV29-1 and TRBJ2-2; 7 nucleotides agree with TRBD1. Germline CDR1 and CDR2: SQVTM and ANQGSEA. The CDR3 spans 18 residues. J gave up 13 bases and V 7 bases, and 30 bases lay outside the gene matches. In DNA, the CDR3 is TGCAGCGCCGGTCCCAGCTTAGGGGGCCGCTTCGAACAAATGCGGCTGTTTTTT. It codes for CSAGPSLGGRFEQMRLFF.

The J gene is TRBJ2-2, the V gene TRBV28, with a weak D call TRBD2 (6 bases). Deletions cut 10 bases from V and 4 bases from J, with 10 bases between. Germline V gene lookup returns CDR1 MDHEN and CDR2 SYDVKM. The CDR3 covers 12 residues. CDR3 sequence (DNA): TGTGCCATTATGGGGGGCACCGGGGAGCTGTTTTTT. It encodes CAIMGGTGELFF.

Points on this clone: One base away lies a much larger clone, so this may be a sequencing read error. The DNA of the CDR3 is TGTGCCAGCAGCTTGGGAAGCAATCAGCCCCAGCATTTT. This gives the protein CASSLGSNQPQHF. V is TRBV5-4 and J is TRBJ1-5, with no clear D. Germline-derived CDR1 and CDR2 are SGHNT and YYREEE (reference sequence). Trimming stripped 0 bases from V and 1 base from J, with 2 bases between. There are 13 residues in the CDR3. Full variable domain (rest looked up from reference TRBV5-4 and TRBJ1-5): ETGVTQSPTHLIKTRGQQVTLRCSSQSGHNTVSWYQQALGQGPQFIFQYYREEENGRGNFPPRFSGLQFPNYSSELNVNALELDDSALYLCASSLGSNQPQHFGDGTRLSIL.

The rearrangement links TRBV29-1 to TRBJ2-7, with D perhaps TRBD2 (6 bases). Between the trimmed V and J ends, which lost 6 bases and 3 bases, there was a span of 18 bases. This CDR3 comprises 14 residues. The V gene's germline CDR1 is SQVTM and CDR2 ANQGSEA. The CDR3 nucleotides are TGCAGCGTGGAATACGGGAGTGGGAGCTACGAGCAGTACTTC. Encoded protein: CSVEYGSGSYEQYF.

The chain uses TRBV5-1 and TRBJ2-1; 12 bases are shared with TRBD2. Germline CDR1 is SGHRS and CDR2 is YFSETQ. The CDR3 covers 15 residues. V lost 5 bases to trimming and J lost 7 bases; unmatched junction nucleotides: 7. CDR3 residues: CASRPTSGGRNEQFF. CDR3 sequence (DNA): TGCGCCAGCAGGCCAACTAGCGGGGGGAGGAATGAGCAGTTCTTC.

About this clone itself: The junction does not match germline at one end; this may be a read error. The rearrangement uses TRBV6-1 and TRBJ2-7, with 10 bases aligning to TRBD2. The CDR3 spans 13 residues. Germline V gives CDR1 MNHNS, CDR2 SASEGT. The CDR3 DNA reads as TGTGCGAGCACTAGCGGGACCTCCTACGAGCAGTACTTC. Amino acid sequence: CASTSGTSYEQYF.

This sequence joins TRBV18 and TRBJ2-7; a weak D match, TRBD1 (5 bases). Germline V gives CDR1 KGHSH, CDR2 LQKENI. V shed 5 bases and J shed 2 bases, with 13 bases lying between them. The CDR3 totals 14 residues. Here the CDR3 reads CASSTKTDTYEQYF. The CDR3 DNA reads as TGTGCCAGCTCAACCAAGACAGATACCTACGAGCAGTACTTC.

The sample holds one count of this clone. The J gene is TRBJ1-2, the V gene TRBV11-2; D is uncertain. The length of the CDR3 is 13 residues. The V end was cut by 0 bases, the J end by 4 bases, with 6 bases between. Per germline, CDR1 SGHAT and CDR2 FQNNGV. The CDR3 DNA reads as TGTGCCAGCAGCTTAGATGGGCTCTATGGCTACACCTTC. Its protein is CASSLDGLYGYTF.

The chain uses TRBV5-8 and TRBJ1-6; no clear D. This CDR3 has 16 amino acids. Trimming left V 1 base short and J 6 bases short, with 14 bases between. Germline V gene sequence: CDR1 SGHTS, CDR2 YDEGEE. The CDR3 reads CASSLSFRERNSPLHF. The CDR3 DNA follows: TGTGCCAGCAGCTTGTCGTTTAGGGAGCGTAATTCACCCCTCCACTTT.

This rearrangement joins TRBV7-2 to TRBJ2-5, with TRBD2 matching over 12 bases. The germline V gene encodes CDR1 SGHTA and CDR2 FQGNSA. The length of the CDR3 is 16 residues. The trim removed 5 bases at V and 4 bases at J, leaving 8 bases unmatched. The CDR3 protein is CASSTPLAGGLETQYF. In nucleotides, the CDR3 is TGTGCCAGCAGCACCCCCCTAGCGGGGGGGCTAGAGACCCAGTACTTC.

This clone was detected once. The chain joins TRBV6-5 to TRBJ2-3; TRBD2 aligns across 10 bases. This CDR3 region has 14 residues. Trimming cost V 6 bases and J 6 bases; bases outside gene matches: 6. From germline, CDR1 is MNHEY and CDR2 SVGAGI. The CDR3 reads CASRSGRARDTQYF. CDR3 DNA: TGTGCCAGCAGAAGCGGGAGGGCCAGGGATACGCAGTATTTT.

The chain couples TRBV6-5 to TRBJ2-2; TRBD1 aligns across 7 bases. The CDR3 spans 14 residues. The germline CDR1 and CDR2 sequences are MNHEY and SVGAGI. Trimming cost V 10 bases and J 5 bases; bases outside gene matches: 10. The CDR3 DNA is TGTGCCACCATTTCGACAGGGCGAACCGGGGAGCTGTTTTTT. Translating gives CATISTGRTGELFF.

The rearrangement links TRBV7-9 to TRBJ1-5, with 7 bases that match TRBD1. The CDR3 covers 14 residues. CDR1 and CDR2 (germline): SEHNR, FQNEAQ (reference sequence). Unmatched junction bases numbered 6, after V lost 3 bases and J lost 7 bases. This chain's CDR3 is CASSLGRGQQPQHF. As DNA, the CDR3 is TGTGCCAGCAGCTTGGGGAGGGGGCAACAGCCCCAGCATTTT.

The chain joins TRBV7-9 to TRBJ1-1; TRBD1 is a possible D gene (5 bases). Trimming took off 5 bases at V and 4 bases at J, with 11 bases between the two ends. This CDR3 spans 13 amino acids. Germline V lookup: CDR1 SEHNR, CDR2 FQNEAQ (reference sequence). The CDR3 sequence is CASSATGGTEAFF. Here the CDR3 DNA reads TGTGCCAGCAGCGCTACTGGGGGCACTGAAGCTTTCTTT.

This clone was picked up a small number of times. V and J are TRBV29-1 and TRBJ2-3; a weak D match, TRBD2 (7 bases). Germline V gives CDR1 SQVTM, CDR2 ANQGSEA. The CDR3 has 14 residues. With 6 bases removed from V and 3 bases from J, the gap between germline ends came to 16 bases. CDR3 protein: CSVGRGGATDTQYF. For the CDR3, the DNA is TGCAGCGTGGGACGAGGGGGGGCGACAGATACGCAGTATTTT.

The chain links TRBV11-1 to TRBJ1-2; no firm D call. The CDR3 consists of 12 residues. Trimming pared 5 bases from V and 4 bases from J, leaving 8 bases between. Germline CDR1 and CDR2: SGHAT and FQDESV (reference sequence). The CDR3 loop is CASSQQSYGYTF. The CDR3 DNA sequence: TGTGCCAGCAGCCAACAGTCCTATGGCTACACCTTC.

The table lists this clone with a few counts. The V call is TRBV9, the J call TRBJ1-5, with 8 bases that match TRBD1. Germline V gene sequence: CDR1 SGDLS, CDR2 YYNGEE. CDR3 length: 15 amino acids. V shed 0 bases, J shed 5 bases, and the junction held 4 bases outside the gene matches. The CDR3 coding sequence is TGTGCCAGCAGCGTAGCAGGGGGCTGGGATCAGCCCCAGCATTTT. Its protein product is CASSVAGGWDQPQHF.

V gene TRBV28 combines with J gene TRBJ2-1; the D gene is possibly TRBD2 (5 bases). The CDR3 has 14 residues. Germline CDR1 is MDHEN and CDR2 is SYDVKM. V gave up 8 bases and J gave up 1 base, with 12 bases separating them. The CDR3 bases are TGTGCCAGCTCCCTCGGAGGATCCTACAATGAGCAGTTCTTC. Translated, it gives CASSLGGSYNEQFF.

This chain uses TRBV5-4 with TRBJ1-6; TRBD1 is a possible D gene (5 bases). The germline CDR1 and CDR2 sequences are SGHNT and YYREEE (reference sequence). The CDR3 is 14 amino acids. The V gene lost 4 bases and the J gene lost 3 bases, with 8 bases spanning the gap. CDR3 region: CASSPDSYNSPLHF. The CDR3 coding sequence is TGTGCCAGCAGCCCAGACAGCTATAATTCACCCCTCCACTTT.

As concerns this clone: The sample holds other DNA sequences that translate to the same CDR3. The V call is TRBV15, the J call TRBJ1-1; no clear D. CDR1 LNHNV and CDR2 YYDKDF come from the germline V gene (reference sequence). The CDR3 runs 13 residues. Trimming stripped 1 base from V and 1 base from J, with 4 bases between. CDR3 in DNA: TGTGCCACCAGCAGAGTCTCGAACACTGAAGCTTTCTTT. Amino acids: CATSRVSNTEAFF.

The V call is TRBV5-4, the J call TRBJ2-3; 9 bases are a match to TRBD2. The CDR3 is made up of 17 amino acids. The trim removed 3 bases at V and 3 bases at J, leaving 11 bases unmatched. CDR1 and CDR2 (germline): SGHNT, YYREEE (reference sequence). The CDR3 region has the DNA TGTGCCAGCAGCTGGGGACCATGGCTAGCGGGGACAGATACGCAGTATTTT. Translation: CASSWGPWLAGTDTQYF.